This entry is about one TCR beta chain. The data were produced by immunoSEQ multiplex PCR, yet TCRdb's version contains in-frame clones alone and is incomplete. This table holds approximately 82,000 clones, around 84% found once. This sample is drawn from a study of OX40 agonist ivuxolimab in advanced cancers. Study-wide background: Prior checkpoint blockade (anti-PD-1, anti-PD-L1 or anti-CTLA-4) was permitted; about 40% had it.

Unmatched junction bases numbered 6, after V lost 3 bases and J lost 1 base. The CDR3 covers 15 residues. CDR1 is SGDLS, CDR2 YYNGEE, per germline. Baseline, cycle 4 day 1, and cycle 7 day 1 were the blood sampling points. The sample here was CD4+ or CD8+ T cells sorted from blood, taken in a trial of the OX40 agonist ivuxolimab. The chain joins TRBV9 to TRBJ1-2, with TRBD1 matching 7 bases. The clonotype originates from an adult with an advanced solid tumor such as melanoma, head and neck, liver or kidney cancer. CDR3 nucleotides: TGTGCCAGCAGCGACCCCGGGACAGATAACTATGGCTACACCTTC. This translates into CASSDPGTDNYGYTF.